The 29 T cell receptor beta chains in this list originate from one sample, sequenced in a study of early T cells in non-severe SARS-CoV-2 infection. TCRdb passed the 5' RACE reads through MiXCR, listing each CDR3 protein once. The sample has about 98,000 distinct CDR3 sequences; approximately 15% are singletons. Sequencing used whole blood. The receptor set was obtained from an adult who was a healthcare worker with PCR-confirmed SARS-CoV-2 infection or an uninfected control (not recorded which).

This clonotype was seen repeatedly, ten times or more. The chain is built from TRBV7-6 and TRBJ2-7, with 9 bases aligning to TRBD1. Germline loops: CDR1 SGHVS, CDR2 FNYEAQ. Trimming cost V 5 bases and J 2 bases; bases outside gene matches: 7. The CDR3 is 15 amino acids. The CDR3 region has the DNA TGTGCCAGCAGCCCGGACCGGGACAGGGCCTACGAGCAGTACTTC. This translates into CASSPDRDRAYEQYF.

The CDR3 region has the DNA TGTGCCAGCAGCCAAGCCGGTCGGGACGGAGTCTACGAGCAGTACTTC. It specifies CASSQAGRDGVYEQYF. V is TRBV4-2 and J is TRBJ2-7; the D gene could be TRBD1 or TRBD2 (5 bases each). Per germline, CDR1 LGHNA and CDR2 YNFKEQ. The germline V and J ends were trimmed by 1 base and 3 bases, with 16 bases remaining between them. This CDR3 has 16 amino acids.

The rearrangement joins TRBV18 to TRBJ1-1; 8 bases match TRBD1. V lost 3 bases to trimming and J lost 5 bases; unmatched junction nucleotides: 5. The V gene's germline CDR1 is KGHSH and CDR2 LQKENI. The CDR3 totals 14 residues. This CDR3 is CASSPQGAPTEAFF. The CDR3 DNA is TGTGCCAGCTCACCTCAGGGGGCACCGACTGAAGCTTTCTTT.

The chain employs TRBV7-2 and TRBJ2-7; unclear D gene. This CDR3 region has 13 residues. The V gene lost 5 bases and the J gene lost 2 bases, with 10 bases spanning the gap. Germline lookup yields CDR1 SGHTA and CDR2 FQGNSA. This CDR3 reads CASSPVSTYEQYF. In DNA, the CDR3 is TGTGCCAGCAGCCCCGTTTCCACCTACGAGCAGTACTTC. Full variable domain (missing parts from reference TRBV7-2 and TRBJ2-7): GAGVSQSPSNKVTEKGKDVELRCDPISGHTALYWYRQSLGQGLEFLIYFQGNSAPDKSGLPSDRFSAERTGGSVSTLTIQRTQQEDSAVYLCASSPVSTYEQYFGPGTRLTVT.

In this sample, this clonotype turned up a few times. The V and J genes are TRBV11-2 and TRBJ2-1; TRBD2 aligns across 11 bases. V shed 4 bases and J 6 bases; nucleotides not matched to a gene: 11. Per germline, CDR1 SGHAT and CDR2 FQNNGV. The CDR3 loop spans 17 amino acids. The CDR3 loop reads CASSSPSLLAGVNEQFF. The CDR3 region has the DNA TGTGCCAGCAGCTCCCCAAGCTTACTAGCGGGAGTCAATGAGCAGTTCTTC.

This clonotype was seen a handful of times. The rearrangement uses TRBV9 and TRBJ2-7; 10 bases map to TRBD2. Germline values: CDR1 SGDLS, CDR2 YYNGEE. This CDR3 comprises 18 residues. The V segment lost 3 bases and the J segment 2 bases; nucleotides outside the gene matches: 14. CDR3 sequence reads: CASSEGVSGRVRTYEQYF. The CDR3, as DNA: TGTGCCAGCAGCGAGGGGGTGAGCGGGAGGGTCCGAACCTACGAGCAGTACTTC.

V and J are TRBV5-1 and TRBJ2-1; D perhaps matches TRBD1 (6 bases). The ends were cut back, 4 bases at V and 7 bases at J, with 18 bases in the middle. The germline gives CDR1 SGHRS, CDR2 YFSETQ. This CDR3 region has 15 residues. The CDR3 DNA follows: TGCGCCAGCAGCGTCACAGGGTCGGAGTGGAATGAGCAGTTCTTC. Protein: CASSVTGSEWNEQFF.

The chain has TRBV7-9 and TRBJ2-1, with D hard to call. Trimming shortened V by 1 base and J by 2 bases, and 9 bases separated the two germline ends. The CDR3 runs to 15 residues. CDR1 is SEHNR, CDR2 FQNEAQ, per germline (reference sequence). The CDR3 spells CASSLGTSTYNEQFF. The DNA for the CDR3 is TGTGCCAGCAGCTTAGGGACGAGCACCTACAATGAGCAGTTCTTC.

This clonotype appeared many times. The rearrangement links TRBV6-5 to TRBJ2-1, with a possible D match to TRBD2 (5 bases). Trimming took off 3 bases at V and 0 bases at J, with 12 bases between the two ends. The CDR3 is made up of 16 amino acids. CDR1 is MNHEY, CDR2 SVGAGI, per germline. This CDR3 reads CASSYYVASSYNEQFF. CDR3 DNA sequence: TGTGCCAGCAGTTATTACGTAGCGAGCTCCTACAATGAGCAGTTCTTC.

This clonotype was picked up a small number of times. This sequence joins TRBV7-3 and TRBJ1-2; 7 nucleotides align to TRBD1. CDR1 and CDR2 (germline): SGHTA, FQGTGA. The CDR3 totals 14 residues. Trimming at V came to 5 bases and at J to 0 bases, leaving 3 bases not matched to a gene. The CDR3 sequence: CASSLGQPNYGYTF. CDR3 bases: TGTGCCAGCAGCCTGGGACAGCCTAACTATGGCTACACCTTC.

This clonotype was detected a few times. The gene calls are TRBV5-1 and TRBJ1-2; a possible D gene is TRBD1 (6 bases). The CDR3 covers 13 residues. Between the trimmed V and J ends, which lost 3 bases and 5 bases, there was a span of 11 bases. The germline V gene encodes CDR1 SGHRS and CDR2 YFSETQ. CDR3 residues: CASSSGQTYGYTF. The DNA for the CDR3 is TGCGCCAGCAGCTCCGGACAGACGTATGGCTACACCTTC.

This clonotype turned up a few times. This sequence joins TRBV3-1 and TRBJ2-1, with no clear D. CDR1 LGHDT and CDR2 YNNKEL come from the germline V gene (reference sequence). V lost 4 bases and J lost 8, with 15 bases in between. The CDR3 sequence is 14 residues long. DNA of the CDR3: TGTGCCAGCAGCCCGACTCCCCTAGGGCATGAGCAGTTCTTC. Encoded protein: CASSPTPLGHEQFF.

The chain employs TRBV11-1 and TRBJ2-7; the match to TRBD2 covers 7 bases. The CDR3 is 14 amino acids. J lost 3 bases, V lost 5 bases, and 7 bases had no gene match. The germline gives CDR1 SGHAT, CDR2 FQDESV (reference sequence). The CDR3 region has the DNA TGTGCCAGCAGCCACCAAGGGAGGGACTACGAGCAGTACTTC. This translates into CASSHQGRDYEQYF.

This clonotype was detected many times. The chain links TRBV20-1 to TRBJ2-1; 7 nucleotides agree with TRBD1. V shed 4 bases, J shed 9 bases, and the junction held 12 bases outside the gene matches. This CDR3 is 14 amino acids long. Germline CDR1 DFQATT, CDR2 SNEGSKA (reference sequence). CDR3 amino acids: CSATTQGVRVEQFF. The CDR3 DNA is TGCAGTGCTACTACCCAGGGGGTCCGCGTTGAGCAGTTCTTC.

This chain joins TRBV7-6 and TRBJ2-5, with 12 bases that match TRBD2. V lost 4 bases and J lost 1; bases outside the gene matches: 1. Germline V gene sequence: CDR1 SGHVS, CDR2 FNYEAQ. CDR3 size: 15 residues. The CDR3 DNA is TGTGCCAGCAGCTGGACTAGCGGGGCCCAAGAGACCCAGTACTTC. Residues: CASSWTSGAQETQYF.

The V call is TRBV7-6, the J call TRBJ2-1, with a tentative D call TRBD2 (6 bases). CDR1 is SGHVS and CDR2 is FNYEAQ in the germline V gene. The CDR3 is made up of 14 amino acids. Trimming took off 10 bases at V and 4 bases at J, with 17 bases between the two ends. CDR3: CATSEGGGYNEQFF. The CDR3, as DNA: TGTGCCACCTCAGAGGGCGGAGGGTACAATGAGCAGTTCTTC.

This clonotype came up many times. CDR3 sequence reads: CASRIRGKAGEQYF. The DNA for the CDR3 is TGTGCCAGCAGAATCCGGGGGAAAGCGGGGGAGCAGTACTTC. This sequence joins TRBV27 and TRBJ2-7; 7 bases are a match to TRBD2. V gave up 6 bases and J gave up 7 bases; unmatched junction bases: 12. The CDR3 has 14 residues. Germline-derived CDR1 and CDR2 are MNHEY and SMNVEV (reference sequence).

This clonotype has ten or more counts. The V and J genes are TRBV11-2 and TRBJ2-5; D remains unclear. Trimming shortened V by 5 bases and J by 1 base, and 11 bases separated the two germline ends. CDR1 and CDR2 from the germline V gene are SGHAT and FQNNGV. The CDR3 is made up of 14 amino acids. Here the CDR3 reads CASSPRQGQETQYF. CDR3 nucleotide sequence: TGTGCCAGCAGCCCGCGACAAGGCCAAGAGACCCAGTACTTC.

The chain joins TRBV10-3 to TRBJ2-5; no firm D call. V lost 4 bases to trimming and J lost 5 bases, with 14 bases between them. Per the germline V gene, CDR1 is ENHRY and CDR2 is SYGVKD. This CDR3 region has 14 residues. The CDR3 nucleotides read TGTGCCATCAGTGGGTCGGCTGTGGGGGAGACCCAGTACTTC. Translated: CAISGSAVGETQYF.

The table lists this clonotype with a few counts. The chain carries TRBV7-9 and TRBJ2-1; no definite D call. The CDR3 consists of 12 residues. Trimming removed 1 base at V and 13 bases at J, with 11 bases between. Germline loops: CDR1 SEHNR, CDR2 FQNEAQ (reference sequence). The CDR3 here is CASSLDNNPQFF. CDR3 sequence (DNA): TGTGCCAGCAGCTTAGATAACAATCCCCAGTTCTTC.

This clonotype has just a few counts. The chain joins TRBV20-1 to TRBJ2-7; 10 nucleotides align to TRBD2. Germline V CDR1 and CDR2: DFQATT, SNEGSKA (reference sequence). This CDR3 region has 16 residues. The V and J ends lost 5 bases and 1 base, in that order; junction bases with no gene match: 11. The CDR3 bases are TGCAGTGCTCCAGGATGGGGACTAGCGTCTTCCTACGAGCAGTACTTC. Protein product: CSAPGWGLASSYEQYF.

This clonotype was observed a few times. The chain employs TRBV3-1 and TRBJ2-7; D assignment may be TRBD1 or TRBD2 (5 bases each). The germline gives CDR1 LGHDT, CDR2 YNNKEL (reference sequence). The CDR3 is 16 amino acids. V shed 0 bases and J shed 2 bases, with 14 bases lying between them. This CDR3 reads CASSQDLGDPTYEQYF. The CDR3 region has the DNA TGTGCCAGCAGCCAAGATCTCGGGGACCCTACCTACGAGCAGTACTTC.

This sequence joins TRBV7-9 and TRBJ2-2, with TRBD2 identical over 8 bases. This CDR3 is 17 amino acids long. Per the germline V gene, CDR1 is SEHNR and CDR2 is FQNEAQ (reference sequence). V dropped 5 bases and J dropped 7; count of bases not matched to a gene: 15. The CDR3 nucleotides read TGTGCCAGCAGCCCCGCGGGAATCACTAGCGGCCACGGGGAGCTGTTTTTT. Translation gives CASSPAGITSGHGELFF.

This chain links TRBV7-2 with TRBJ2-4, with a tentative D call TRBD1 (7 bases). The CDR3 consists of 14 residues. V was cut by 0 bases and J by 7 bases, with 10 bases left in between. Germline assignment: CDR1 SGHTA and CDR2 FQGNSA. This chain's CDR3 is CASSLAPGGNIQYF. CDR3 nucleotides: TGTGCCAGCAGCTTAGCCCCAGGGGGGAACATTCAGTACTTC.

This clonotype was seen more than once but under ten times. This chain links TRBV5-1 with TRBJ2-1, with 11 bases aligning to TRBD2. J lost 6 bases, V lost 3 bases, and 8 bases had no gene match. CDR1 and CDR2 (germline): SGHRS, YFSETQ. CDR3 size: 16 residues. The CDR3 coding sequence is TGCGCCAGCAGCTGGACTCCGGGACTAGCGGCCAATGAGCAGTTCTTC. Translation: CASSWTPGLAANEQFF.

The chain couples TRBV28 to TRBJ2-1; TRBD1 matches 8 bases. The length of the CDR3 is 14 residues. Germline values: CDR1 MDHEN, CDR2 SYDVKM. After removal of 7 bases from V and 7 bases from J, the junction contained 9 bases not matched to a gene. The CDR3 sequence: CASTPDRVGNEQFF. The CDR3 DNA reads TGTGCCAGCACCCCGGACAGGGTAGGGAATGAGCAGTTCTTC.

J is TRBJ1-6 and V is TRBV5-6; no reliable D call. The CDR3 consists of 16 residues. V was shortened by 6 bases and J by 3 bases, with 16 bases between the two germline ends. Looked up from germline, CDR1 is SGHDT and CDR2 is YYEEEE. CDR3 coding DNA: TGTGCCAGCAAACTCCTAGACGGAATCTATAATTCACCCCTCCACTTT. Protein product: CASKLLDGIYNSPLHF.

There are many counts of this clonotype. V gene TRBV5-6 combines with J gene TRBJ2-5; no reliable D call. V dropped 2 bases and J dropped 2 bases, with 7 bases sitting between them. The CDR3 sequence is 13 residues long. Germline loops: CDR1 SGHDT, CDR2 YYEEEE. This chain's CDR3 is CASSLGQQETQYF. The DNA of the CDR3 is TGTGCCAGCAGCTTAGGTCAGCAAGAGACCCAGTACTTC.

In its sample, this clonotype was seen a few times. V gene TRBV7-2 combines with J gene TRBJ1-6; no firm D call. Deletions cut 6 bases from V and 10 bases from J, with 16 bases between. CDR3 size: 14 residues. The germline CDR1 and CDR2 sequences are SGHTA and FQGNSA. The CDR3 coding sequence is TGTGCCAGCAGGTTGGACGGACGGAACTCACCCCTCCACTTT. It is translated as CASRLDGRNSPLHF.